One sample yielded the 17 T cell receptor beta chains listed below, sequenced in a study of T cell clonality in common variable immunodeficiency. Generated by immunoSEQ multiplex PCR, the TCRdb table keeps only in-frame clones and is missing some. This sample comprises 25,000 to 30,000 clones, none seen once only. The antigens for these receptors are not known. Whole-study results and caveats: In common variable immunodeficiency, TCR beta chains reportedly carried fewer deletions and N-nucleotide insertions.

Sequencing used peripheral blood mononuclear cells. Receptors were obtained from a human donor with common variable immunodeficiency.

This clone was picked up many times. The missing CDR3 end, 3 residues past where the read stops, is filled in from the germline J gene. The chain carries TRBV5-1 and TRBJ2-3, with 9 positions matching TRBD1. The germline V gene has CDR1 SGHRS and CDR2 YFSETQ. With V trimmed by 4 bases and J by 6 bases, 12 bases remained unmatched. CDR3 length equals 16 residues. The CDR3 DNA, read in part, is TGCGCCAGCAGCGCAGGACCGGGACAGGGCAAGGATACG. Translating it yields CASSAGPGQGKDT. The whole CDR3 region reads CASSAGPGQGKDTQYF.

This clone occurred many times. The DNA ends 3 residues before the CDR3 does, and the rest of the CDR3 is filled in from the germline J gene. The V and J genes are TRBV2 and TRBJ2-3; 10 bases are a match to TRBD1. V gave up 4 bases and J gave up 6 bases; unmatched junction bases: 4. Germline V CDR1 and CDR2: SNHLY, FYNNEI. This CDR3 is built from 14 residues. CDR3 in amino acids: CASSADRGLDTQYF. The CDR3 bases that were read are TGTGCCAGCAGTGCCGACAGGGGGCTTGATACG.

This clone was detected many times. The missing CDR3 end, 3 residues past where the read stops, is filled in from the germline J gene. The V gene is TRBV19, the J gene TRBJ2-3; 12 bases agree with TRBD2. The CDR3 runs to 19 residues. Germline-derived CDR1 and CDR2 are LNHDA and SQIVND (reference sequence). Trimming removed 1 base from V and 2 bases from J; junction bases left unmatched: 10. This CDR3 reads CASSIGRLAGATLTDTQYF. Incomplete CDR3 DNA: TGTGCCAGTAGTATAGGCCGACTAGCGGGGGCCACCCTCACAGATACG. The whole variable domain, filled in from reference TRBV19 and TRBJ2-3, reads DGGITQSPKYLFRKEGQNVTLSCEQNLNHDAMYWYRQDPGQGLRLIYYSQIVNDFQKGDIAEGYSVSREKKESFPLTVTSAQKNPTAFYLCASSIGRLAGATLTDTQYFGPGTRLTVL.

Remarks on this clone: The read ends 3 residues shy of where the CDR3 ends; the end is completed using the germline J gene. The V gene is TRBV23-1, the J gene TRBJ1-3; 11 nucleotides align to TRBD1. TRBV23-1 is an open reading frame whose function is uncertain. This CDR3 region has 15 residues. V trimming: 8 bases; J trimming: 8 bases; junction bases outside the gene matches: 11. The CDR3 region is CASPGHRDRGDTIYF. CDR3 bases read: TGCGCCAGCCCGGGCCACCGGGACAGGGGGGACACC.

This clone was counted a few times. The read comes to an end 3 residues before the CDR3 does, leaving the germline J gene to fill in the end. V gene TRBV5-1 combines with J gene TRBJ2-5; 7 nucleotides agree with TRBD2. V shed 5 bases and J 4 bases; nucleotides not matched to a gene: 2. The CDR3 spans 12 residues. In germline, CDR1 is SGHRS, CDR2 YFSETQ. The CDR3 bases that were read are TGCGCCAGCAGGACTAGCAGAGAGACC. It encodes CASRTSRET. The CDR3 as a whole reads CASRTSRETQYF.

In its sample, this clone ranks as medium-sized. The read terminates 3 residues ahead of where the CDR3 ends, so the germline J gene completes it. This chain uses TRBV29-1 with TRBJ2-5; tentative D call: TRBD2 (5 bases). The CDR3 sequence is 14 residues long. V was pared by 5 bases and J by 5 bases, with 18 bases between. CDR1 and CDR2 from the germline V gene are SQVTM and ANQGSEA. CDR3 sequence reads: CSVNPPGVGETQYF. CDR3 bases read: TGCAGCGTTAATCCCCCCGGGGTAGGCGAGACC.

A few counts support this clone. Read sequence stops 3 residues before the CDR3 end, and the germline J gene provides the missing end. The chain joins TRBV5-5 to TRBJ1-1, with 7 bases fitting TRBD1. Germline V CDR1 and CDR2: SGHKS, YYEKEE (reference sequence). With 2 bases clipped from V and 1 base from J, the junction kept 2 bases outside the gene matches. This CDR3 is 14 amino acids long. CDR3 DNA (partial): TGTGCCAGCAGCTTACAGGGGAGGAACACTGAA. Its protein is CASSLQGRNTE. The entire CDR3 protein is CASSLQGRNTEAFF.

There are a few counts of this clone. The read finishes 3 residues shy of the CDR3 end, and the germline J gene is used to complete it. The chain couples TRBV10-1 to TRBJ2-5, with D perhaps matching TRBD2 (6 bases). The CDR3 loop spans 16 amino acids. V was shortened by 10 bases and J by 1 base, with 22 bases between the two germline ends. Germline V gives CDR1 WNHNN, CDR2 SYGVQD (reference sequence). The covered CDR3 bases are TGCGCCAACGATGCCGGGAGCGGGTGTCCCCAAGAGACC. Its translation is CANDAGSGCPQET. The whole CDR3 protein reads CANDAGSGCPQETQYF.

This clone has ten or more counts. The CDR3 end falls 3 residues outside the read, so it is completed with the germline J gene. The rearrangement uses TRBV7-9 and TRBJ1-1; D unresolved. CDR1 SEHNR and CDR2 FQNEAQ come from the germline V gene (reference sequence). The CDR3 extends over 12 amino acids. CDR3 region: CASSLPGVEAFF. The covered CDR3 bases are TGTGCCAGCAGCTTACCAGGAGTGGAA.

Ten or more counts support this clone. The missing CDR3 end, 3 residues past where the read stops, is filled in from the germline J gene. This rearrangement joins TRBV6-2 or TRBV6-3 to TRBJ2-1, with TRBD2 identical over 11 bases. This CDR3 has 15 amino acids. CDR1 MNHEY and CDR2 SVGEGT come from the germline V gene. V gave up 3 bases and J gave up 7 bases; unmatched junction bases: 5. The sequenced CDR3 bases are TGTGCCAGCAGTTATCGGGCTAGCGGGGGGAATGAG. This sequence encodes CASSYRASGGNE. Given in full, the CDR3 is CASSYRASGGNEQFF.

A word on this clone: The read gets to within 3 residues of the CDR3 end, and the germline J gene fills in the rest. The rearrangement links TRBV18 to TRBJ1-4; D is unresolved. V was pared by 3 bases and J by 2 bases, with 7 bases between. The CDR3 runs 14 residues. Germline CDR1 KGHSH, CDR2 LQKENI. CDR3 loop: CASSPTPTNEKLFF. The part of the CDR3 DNA that was read is TGTGCCAGCTCACCCACACCTACTAATGAAAAA.

This clone appeared a few times. The CDR3 is cut off 3 residues early in the read; its end comes from the germline J gene. The V gene is TRBV7-9, the J gene TRBJ2-2, with 7 positions matching TRBD1. With 5 bases clipped from V and 0 bases from J, the junction kept 3 bases outside the gene matches. CDR1 and CDR2 (germline): SEHNR, FQNEAQ (reference sequence). This CDR3 region has 15 residues. CDR3 DNA, as far as it was read: TGTGCCAGCAGCGAAGGGACAGCGAACACCGGGGAG. The encoded protein is CASSEGTANTGE. In full, the CDR3 is CASSEGTANTGELFF.

This clone was seen ten or more times. The sequenced fragment ends 3 residues before the CDR3 boundary, so the rest is inferred from the germline J gene. This chain connects TRBV19 to TRBJ2-2; D is ambiguous. V dropped 4 bases and J dropped 7 bases, with 7 bases sitting between them. Germline CDR1 is LNHDA and CDR2 is SQIVND (reference sequence). CDR3 length: 12 amino acids. This CDR3 is CASSTLFGELFF. CDR3 bases read: TGTGCCAGTAGTACCCTTTTCGGGGAG. The full variable domain, rest sourced from reference TRBV19 and TRBJ2-2, is DGGITQSPKYLFRKEGQNVTLSCEQNLNHDAMYWYRQDPGQGLRLIYYSQIVNDFQKGDIAEGYSVSREKKESFPLTVTSAQKNPTAFYLCASSTLFGELFFGEGSRLTVL.

This clone was seen at least ten times. Read sequence stops 3 residues before the CDR3 end, and the germline J gene provides the missing end. This chain links TRBV5-1 with TRBJ2-1; the D gene is possibly TRBD1 (6 bases). Germline V gives CDR1 SGHRS, CDR2 YFSETQ. The V end lost 2 bases, the J end lost 8 bases, and 20 bases lay between the germline ends. The CDR3 covers 16 residues. The CDR3 here is CASSFPLRDNFDEQFF. CDR3 DNA (partial): TGCGCCAGCAGCTTTCCCCTCCGGGACAACTTCGATGAG. The full variable domain, with the rest looked up from reference TRBV5-1 and TRBJ2-1, is KAGVTQTPRYLIKTRGQQVTLSCSPISGHRSVSWYQQTPGQGLQFLFEYFSETQRNKGNFPGRFSGRQFSNSRSEMNVSTLELGDSALYLCASSFPLRDNFDEQFFGPGTRLTVL.

A few counts support this clone. Read data end 3 residues before the CDR3 end; the end is taken from the germline J gene. The V and J genes are TRBV2 and TRBJ2-5, with D possibly matching TRBD2 (6 bases). Germline values: CDR1 SNHLY, CDR2 FYNNEI. The CDR3 has 14 amino acids. With 6 bases removed from V and 3 bases from J, the gap between germline ends came to 14 bases. The CDR3 sequence: CASSLTRTKETQYF. The CDR3 bases that were read are TGTGCCAGCAGCCTGACTAGGACTAAAGAGACC. The full variable domain, rest sourced from reference TRBV2 and TRBJ2-5, is EPEVTQTPSHQVTQMGQEVILRCVPISNHLYFYWYRQILGQKVEFLVSFYNNEISEKSEIFDDQFSVERPDGSNFTLKIRSTKLEDSAMYFCASSLTRTKETQYFGPGTRLLVL.

Notes on this clone: The read comes to an end 3 residues before the CDR3 does, leaving the germline J gene to fill in the end. This chain uses TRBV18 with TRBJ1-1; TRBD1 aligns across 8 bases. Trimming took 2 bases from V and 1 from J; bases not matched to a gene: 9. The CDR3 has 17 residues. CDR1 and CDR2 from the germline V gene are KGHSH and LQKENI. This CDR3 reads CASSPTVRGRGNTEAFF. The sequenced part of the CDR3 DNA is TGTGCCAGCTCACCAACCGTCAGGGGGCGCGGGAACACTGAA.

Details on this clone: Read data end 3 residues before the CDR3 end; the end is taken from the germline J gene. The rearrangement joins TRBV7-2 to TRBJ2-7; TRBD1 might be the D (6 bases). In germline, CDR1 is SGHTA, CDR2 FQGNSA. The CDR3 is made up of 13 amino acids. V lost 1 base and J lost 4, with 8 bases in between. CDR3 DNA, as far as it was read: TGTGCCAGCAGCTTAGGGACAGCATACGAG. Translated, it gives CASSLGTAYE. The complete CDR3 reads CASSLGTAYEQYF.